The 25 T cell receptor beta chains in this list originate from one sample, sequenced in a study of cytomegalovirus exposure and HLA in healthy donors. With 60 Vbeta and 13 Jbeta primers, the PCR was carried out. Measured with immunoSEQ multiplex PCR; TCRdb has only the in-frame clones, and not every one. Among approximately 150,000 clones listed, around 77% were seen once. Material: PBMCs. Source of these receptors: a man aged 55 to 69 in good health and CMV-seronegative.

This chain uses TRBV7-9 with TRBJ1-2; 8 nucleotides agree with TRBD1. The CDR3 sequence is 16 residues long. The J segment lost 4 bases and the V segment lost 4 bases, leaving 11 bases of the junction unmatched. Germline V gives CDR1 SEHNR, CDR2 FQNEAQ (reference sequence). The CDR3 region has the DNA TGTGCCAGCAGCTCCCCCGGGACAGGCGACTCCTATGGCTACACCTTC. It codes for CASSSPGTGDSYGYTF.

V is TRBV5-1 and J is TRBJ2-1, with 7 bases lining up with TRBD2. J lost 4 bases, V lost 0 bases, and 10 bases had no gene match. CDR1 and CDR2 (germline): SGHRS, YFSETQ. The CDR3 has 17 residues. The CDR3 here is CASSLAYELAIYNEQFF. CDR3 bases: TGCGCCAGCAGCTTGGCCTATGAACTAGCGATATACAATGAGCAGTTCTTC.

The CDR3 DNA follows: TGTGCCAGCAGCCAGGATGGAGCGGGACTCATTCAGTACTTC. Its translation is CASSQDGAGLIQYF. The chain links TRBV21-1 to TRBJ2-4; TRBD2, the D gene given by the table, was not confirmed from the DNA. TRBV21-1 counts as a pseudogene. CDR3 length: 14 residues.

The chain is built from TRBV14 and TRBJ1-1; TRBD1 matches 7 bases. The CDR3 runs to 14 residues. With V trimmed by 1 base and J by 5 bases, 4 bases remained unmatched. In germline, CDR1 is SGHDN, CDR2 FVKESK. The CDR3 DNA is TGTGCCAGCAGCCAAGGAATACAGGGGACTGAAGCTTTCTTT. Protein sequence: CASSQGIQGTEAFF.

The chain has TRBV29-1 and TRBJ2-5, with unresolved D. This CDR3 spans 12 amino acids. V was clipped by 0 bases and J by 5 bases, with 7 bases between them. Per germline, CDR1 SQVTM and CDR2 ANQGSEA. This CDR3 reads CSVEESRETQYF. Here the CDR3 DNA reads TGCAGCGTTGAAGAGTCCCGGGAGACCCAGTACTTC.

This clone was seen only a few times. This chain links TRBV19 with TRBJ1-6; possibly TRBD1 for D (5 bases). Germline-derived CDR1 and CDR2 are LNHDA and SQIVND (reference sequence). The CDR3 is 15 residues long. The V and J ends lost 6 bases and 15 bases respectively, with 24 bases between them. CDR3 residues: CASSRRGTVEHDLHF. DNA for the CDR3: TGTGCCAGTAGCAGGCGCGGGACGGTTGAACATGACCTCCACTTT.

The CDR3 sequence is CACSPGFMNTEAFF. Written as DNA, the CDR3 is TGTGCCTGTTCTCCGGGATTCATGAACACTGAAGCTTTCTTT. The chain joins TRBV30 to TRBJ1-1; D is uncertain. This CDR3 has 14 residues. Trimming removed 6 bases at V and 0 bases at J, with 14 bases between. CDR1 is GTSNPN and CDR2 is SVGIG in the germline V gene (reference sequence).

The CDR3 loop is CASSQGGEEQYF. As DNA, the CDR3 is TGCGCCAGCAGCCAAGGGGGAGAAGAGCAGTACTTC. The chain combines TRBV4-1 with TRBJ2-7; TRBD2 is a possible D gene (5 bases). Germline CDR1 reads MGHRA; CDR2 reads YSYEKL. This CDR3 comprises 12 residues. V was clipped by 1 base and J by 7 bases, with 8 bases between them.

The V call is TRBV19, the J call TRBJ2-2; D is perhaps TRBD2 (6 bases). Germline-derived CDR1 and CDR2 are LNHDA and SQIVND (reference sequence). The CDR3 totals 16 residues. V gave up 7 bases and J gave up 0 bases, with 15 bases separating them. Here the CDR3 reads CASTLTGAANTGELFF. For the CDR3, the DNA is TGTGCCAGTACCCTAACGGGAGCCGCGAACACCGGGGAGCTGTTTTTT. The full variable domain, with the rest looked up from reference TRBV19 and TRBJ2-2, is DGGITQSPKYLFRKEGQNVTLSCEQNLNHDAMYWYRQDPGQGLRLIYYSQIVNDFQKGDIAEGYSVSREKKESFPLTVTSAQKNPTAFYLCASTLTGAANTGELFFGEGSRLTVL.

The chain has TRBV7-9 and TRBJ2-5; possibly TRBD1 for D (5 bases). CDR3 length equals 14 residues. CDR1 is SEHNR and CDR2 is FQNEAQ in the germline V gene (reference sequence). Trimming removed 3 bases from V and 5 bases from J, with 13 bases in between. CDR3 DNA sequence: TGTGCCAGCAGCTTTTGGGGCGAAGGGGAGACCCAGTACTTC. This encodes CASSFWGEGETQYF. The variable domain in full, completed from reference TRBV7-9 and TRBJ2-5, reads DTGVSQNPRHKITKRGQNVTFRCDPISEHNRLYWYRQTLGQGPEFLTYFQNEAQLEKSRLLSDRFSAERPKGSFSTLEIQRTEQGDSAMYLCASSFWGEGETQYFGPGTRLLVL.

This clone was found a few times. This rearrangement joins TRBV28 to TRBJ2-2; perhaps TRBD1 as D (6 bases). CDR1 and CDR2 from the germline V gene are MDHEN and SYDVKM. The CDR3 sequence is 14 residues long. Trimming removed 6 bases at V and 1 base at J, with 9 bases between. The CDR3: CASRTGQNTGELFF. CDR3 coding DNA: TGTGCCAGCAGAACGGGACAGAACACCGGGGAGCTGTTTTTT.

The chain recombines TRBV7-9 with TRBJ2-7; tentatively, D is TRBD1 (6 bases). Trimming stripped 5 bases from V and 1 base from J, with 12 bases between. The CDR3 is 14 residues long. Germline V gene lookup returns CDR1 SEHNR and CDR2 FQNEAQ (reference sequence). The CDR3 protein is CASSQQGQSYEQYF. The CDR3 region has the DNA TGTGCCAGCAGCCAACAGGGACAATCCTACGAGCAGTACTTC.

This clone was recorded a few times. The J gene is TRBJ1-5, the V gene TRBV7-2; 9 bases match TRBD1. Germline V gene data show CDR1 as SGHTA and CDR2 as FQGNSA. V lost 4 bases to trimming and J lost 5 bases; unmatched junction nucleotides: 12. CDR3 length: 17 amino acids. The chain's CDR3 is CASSSKGGQGSDQPQHF. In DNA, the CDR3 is TGTGCCAGCAGCTCCAAGGGGGGACAGGGCTCCGATCAGCCCCAGCATTTT.

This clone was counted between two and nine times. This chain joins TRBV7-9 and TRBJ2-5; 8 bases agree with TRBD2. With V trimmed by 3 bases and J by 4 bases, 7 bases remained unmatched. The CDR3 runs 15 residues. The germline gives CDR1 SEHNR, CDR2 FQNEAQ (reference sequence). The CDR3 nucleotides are TGTGCCAGCAGCTTTAGAAGCGGGAGACGAGAGACCCAGTACTTC. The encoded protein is CASSFRSGRRETQYF.

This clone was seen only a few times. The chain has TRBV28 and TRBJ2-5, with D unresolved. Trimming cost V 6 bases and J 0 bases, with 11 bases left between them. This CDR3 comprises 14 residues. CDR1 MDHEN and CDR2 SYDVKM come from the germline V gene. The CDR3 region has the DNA TGTGCCAGCAGCCCCTGGGCGTACCAAGAGACCCAGTACTTC. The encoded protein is CASSPWAYQETQYF.

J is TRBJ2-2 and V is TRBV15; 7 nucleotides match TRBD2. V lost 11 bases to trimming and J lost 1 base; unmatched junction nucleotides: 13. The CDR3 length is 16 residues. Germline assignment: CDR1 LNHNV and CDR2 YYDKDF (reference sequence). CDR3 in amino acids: CAPRKRTRQNTGELFF. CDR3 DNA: TGTGCCCCTCGAAAACGGACTAGACAGAACACCGGGGAGCTGTTTTTT.

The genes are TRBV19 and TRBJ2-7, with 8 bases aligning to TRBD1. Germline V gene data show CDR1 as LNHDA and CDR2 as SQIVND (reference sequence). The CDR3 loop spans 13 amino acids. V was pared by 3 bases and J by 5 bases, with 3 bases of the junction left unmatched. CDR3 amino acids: CASSMTGEDEQYF. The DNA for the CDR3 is TGTGCCAGTAGTATGACAGGGGAGGACGAGCAGTACTTC.

The CDR3 DNA is TGCGCCAGCAGCACGACTAGCGGGAGGCGCGAGCAGTACTTC. This codes for CASSTTSGRREQYF. V usage is TRBV5-1 and J usage is TRBJ2-7, with 13 bases fitting TRBD2. The germline V gene encodes CDR1 SGHRS and CDR2 YFSETQ. This CDR3 contains 14 residues. V trimming: 4 bases; J trimming: 6 bases; junction bases outside the gene matches: 4.

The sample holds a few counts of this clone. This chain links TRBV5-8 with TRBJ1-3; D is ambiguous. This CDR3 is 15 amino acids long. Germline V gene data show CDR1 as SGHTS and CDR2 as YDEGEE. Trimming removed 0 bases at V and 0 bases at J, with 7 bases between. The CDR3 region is CASSLEGVSGNTIYF. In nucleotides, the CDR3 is TGTGCCAGCAGCTTGGAGGGAGTCTCTGGAAACACCATATATTTT.

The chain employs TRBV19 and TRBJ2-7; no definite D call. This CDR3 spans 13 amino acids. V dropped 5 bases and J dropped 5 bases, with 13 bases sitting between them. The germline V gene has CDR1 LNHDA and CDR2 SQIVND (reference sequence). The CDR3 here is CASSPAGRHEQYF. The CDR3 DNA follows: TGTGCCAGTAGTCCCGCAGGTCGGCACGAGCAGTACTTC.

The CDR3 sequence: CAWSGLAGSGSYNEQFF. DNA of the CDR3: TGTGCCTGGAGTGGACTAGCGGGATCGGGTTCCTACAATGAGCAGTTCTTC. V usage is TRBV30 and J usage is TRBJ2-1; 11 bases agree with TRBD2. J was trimmed by 1 base and V by 1 base; bases with no gene match: 6. The CDR3 totals 17 residues. Germline V gives CDR1 GTSNPN, CDR2 SVGIG (reference sequence). Looking up the rest from reference TRBV30 and TRBJ2-1 gives the full variable domain: SQTIHQWPATLVQPVGSPLSLECTVEGTSNPNLYWYRQAAGRGLQLLFYSVGIGQISSEVPQNLSASRPQDRQFILSSKKLLLSDSGFYLCAWSGLAGSGSYNEQFFGPGTRLTVL.

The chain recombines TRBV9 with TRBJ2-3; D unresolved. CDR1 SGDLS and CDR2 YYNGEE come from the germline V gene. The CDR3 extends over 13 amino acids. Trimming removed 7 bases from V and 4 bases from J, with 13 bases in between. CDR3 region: CASGASVSDTQYF. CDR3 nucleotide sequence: TGTGCCAGCGGAGCAAGTGTCTCAGATACGCAGTATTTT.

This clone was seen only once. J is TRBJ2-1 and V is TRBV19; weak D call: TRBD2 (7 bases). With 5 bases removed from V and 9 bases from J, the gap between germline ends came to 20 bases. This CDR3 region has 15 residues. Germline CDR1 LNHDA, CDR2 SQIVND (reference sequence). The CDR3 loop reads CASSHGLGGLGEQFF. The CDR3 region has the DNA TGTGCCAGTAGTCACGGACTAGGGGGGCTCGGTGAGCAGTTCTTC.

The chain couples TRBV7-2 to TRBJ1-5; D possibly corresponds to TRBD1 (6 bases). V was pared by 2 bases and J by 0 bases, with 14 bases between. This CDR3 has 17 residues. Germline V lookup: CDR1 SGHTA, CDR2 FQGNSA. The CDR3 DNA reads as TGTGCCAGCAGCTTAATCAGGGGTCCCCTTAGCAATCAGCCCCAGCATTTT. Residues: CASSLIRGPLSNQPQHF.

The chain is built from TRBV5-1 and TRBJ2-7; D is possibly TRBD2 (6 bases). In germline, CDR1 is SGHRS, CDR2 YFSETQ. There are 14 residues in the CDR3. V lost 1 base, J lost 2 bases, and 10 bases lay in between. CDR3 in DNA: TGCGCCAGCAGCTTGCTTGGGGGGACCTACGAGCAGTACTTC. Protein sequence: CASSLLGGTYEQYF.